The source of this TCR beta chain is a study of beta chain features in type 1 diabetes. Study-level findings and limits: Compared to healthy donors, patients appeared to have naive, central memory and Treg TCRB repertoires that were more alike.

The collection from each donor was one heparinised blood draw averaging about 110 mL. This clone has a handful of counts. Antigen specificity is unknown. The study reverse transcribed the entire isolated RNA, so it sequenced expressed TCRB transcripts. Profiled with immunoSEQ multiplex PCR; TCRdb holds only in-frame clones, not every one. The sample carries approximately 150,000 clones, more than 9% recorded once. The sequence was collected from a man between 18 and 29 years old in good health. The material sequenced was naive CD4+ T cells from blood.

The CDR3 DNA is TGTGCCAGCAGCCCATGGACTAGCGGGGGCCAAGAGACCCAGTACTTC. Its translation is CASSPWTSGGQETQYF. V usage is TRBV5-4 and J usage is TRBJ2-5, with TRBD2 matching over 13 bases. CDR1 and CDR2 from the germline V gene are SGHNT and YYREEE (reference sequence). J lost 1 base, V lost 4 bases, and 4 bases had no gene match. The CDR3 is made up of 16 amino acids.